This TCR beta chain emerged from a study of blood T cell repertoires in COVID-19. As for the study in general: Sites in the United States, Italy and Spain provided acute and convalescent COVID-19 samples. T cells, B-cell-depleted T cells, or PBMCs supplied cDNA or gDNA.

The CDR3 consists of 13 residues. Germline V CDR1 and CDR2: SGHNT, YYREEE (reference sequence). Trimming took 1 base from V and 5 from J, leaving 6 bases between them. This clone was counted between two and nine times. Study processing details: Counts of nucleated cells, estimated from reference gene primer amplification, were obtained. Clones were read by immunoSEQ multiplex PCR, and TCRdb kept only the in-frame ones, dropping some. The V and J calls and clone size come from that table; D and trimming were worked out from the DNA. Of 65,000 to 95,000 clones listed, more than 60% are singletons. This TCR was recovered from a human donor in a cohort sampled during active COVID-19. Sequencing was performed on peripheral blood. J is TRBJ2-2 and V is TRBV5-4, with D tentatively TRBD1 (5 bases). Here the CDR3 reads CASSLRQTGELFF. The CDR3 DNA follows: TGTGCCAGCAGCTTGCGACAGACCGGGGAGCTGTTTTTT.